This T cell receptor beta chain was captured by sequencing in a study of T cell responses to AZD1222 COVID-19 vaccine. General study results and limits: Regions left unmutated in variants are reportedly the target of nearly half of spike-specific TCRs.

Data came from immunoSEQ multiplex PCR; TCRdb stores just in-frame clones and leaves some out. The sample yields about 110,000 clones, about 94% seen once. Remarks on this clone: Its target is not known.

The CDR3 runs to 17 residues. Germline V gene lookup returns CDR1 WNHNN and CDR2 SYGVQD (reference sequence). Losses at the gene ends were 0 bases for V and 7 bases for J; bases not matched to a gene: 8. The source material was peripheral blood, sampled 28 days after the second AZD1222 dose. This sequence originates from an adult who received the AZD1222 COVID-19 vaccine. The genes are TRBV10-1 and TRBJ2-1; 11 bases match TRBD2. As DNA, the CDR3 is TGCGCCAGCAGTGAGTCAAGGACTAGCGGGCCTAAGAATGAGCAGTTCTTC. This encodes CASSESRTSGPKNEQFF.